This T cell receptor beta chain stems from a study of blood T cell repertoires in COVID-19. Overall study context: Donors in the United States, Italy and Spain gave samples during acute or convalescent COVID-19.

Followed over time, Seattle patients had been enrolled while infection was active. Authors' data handling: Reference gene primer amplification gave estimated nucleated cell counts. Method: immunoSEQ multiplex PCR; TCRdb's copy keeps in-frame clones and lacks some. The V and J calls and clone size are taken from that table; D and trimming were inferred from the DNA. The sample shows about 250,000 clones, approximately 89% of them seen only once. Germline CDR1 WNHNN, CDR2 SYGVQD (reference sequence). V lost 6 bases, J lost 0 bases, and 6 bases lay in between. CDR3 length equals 13 residues. This TCR came from a young woman with COVID-19, enrolled during active disease. Specimen: peripheral blood. V is TRBV10-1 and J is TRBJ1-3; D might be TRBD1 (5 bases). CDR3 residues: CASRDNSGNTIYF. The CDR3 DNA is TGCGCCAGCAGGGACAACTCTGGAAACACCATATATTTT.